This T cell receptor (beta chain) came from a study of blood T cell repertoires in COVID-19. The wider study: Samples came from the United States, Italy and Spain, spanning acute and convalescent COVID-19.

The assay was immunoSEQ multiplex PCR, and TCRdb's table has in-frame clones only and misses some. The sample lists 90,000 to 140,000 clones; roughly 80% were seen once. CDR3 length: 15 residues. Germline assignment: CDR1 SGHRS and CDR2 YFSETQ. V lost 4 bases, J lost 6 bases, and 5 bases stayed unmatched. The sequence was obtained from a woman in her 70s with acute or convalescent COVID-19. The specimen was peripheral blood. The chain combines TRBV5-1 with TRBJ2-1; 12 nucleotides match TRBD2. CDR3 protein: CASSLTSGGPNEQFF. For the CDR3, the DNA is TGCGCCAGCAGCCTTACTAGCGGGGGGCCCAATGAGCAGTTCTTC.